This TCR beta chain is from a study of beta chain features in type 1 diabetes listed by TCRdb under 2018. Turning to the overall study: Patients and healthy donors did not differ in mean age, gender distribution, total cell number or subset yield. A total of roughly 100 million sorted cells were examined across all samples, and RNA yield correlated strongly with the number of cells per subset. In the study, recently diagnosed type 1 diabetes patients and matched healthy donors were compared on the TCRB repertoires of their sorted circulating CD4+ T cell subsets. Regulatory and stem cell-like memory subsets were obtained from only 8 patients and roughly eight healthy donors, while naive and central memory subsets were obtained from all 28 donors. Results and caveats for the whole study, not just this receptor: Fewer insertions and more nucleotide deletions at VDJ recombination sites were observed in patients with type 1 diabetes, implying thymic rearrangement abnormalities. The naive, central memory and regulatory TCRB repertoires appeared to resemble one another more closely among patients than among healthy donors. Because small numbers of individuals were included in the HLA sub-analyses, any influence of HLA type on TCRB rearrangement was left unresolved. Sequencing cDNA rather than genomic DNA could over-represent highly expressing activated cells, although activation and CD3 levels did not differ between groups. Shorter templates might be favored by PCR, yet because patient and control samples were amplified and corrected together, any such skew would affect both groups equally. A moderate but significant shortening of TCRB CDR3 length was observed in type 1 diabetes patients in all four CD4+ subsets.

Each donor gave one peripheral blood draw, averaging approximately 0.11 L, which was collected into heparinised tubes. Naive, central memory, regulatory and stem cell-like memory CD4+ T cells were sorted on a BD FACSAria II using a panel including CD45RO, CCR7, CD25, CD127, CD95 and CD27. All sorted populations exceeded 95% purity. PBMCs were separated immediately by Lymphoprep density gradient centrifugation and were stained directly, without being cultured. Samples were stained and sorted in pairs, with one healthy donor and one patient per experiment, so that batch effects were minimized. The entire isolated RNA was reverse transcribed using the High Capacity cDNA Reverse Transcription Kit, and thus expressed TCRB transcripts were sequenced. Naive, central memory and regulatory T cell samples underwent deep immunoSEQ sequencing, averaging about 3.5 million total reads per sample. Sorted cells were lysed in RLT buffer, and RNA was extracted using DNase-treated RNeasy Micro or Mini kits according to cell number. Each cell subset was processed on its own to prevent cross-contamination, while patient and healthy donor samples were processed together. TCRB sequences were amplified from cDNA with the immunoSEQ multiplex PCR, producing 87-bp fragments spanning the CDR3 region. The amplicons were sequenced using the Illumina HiSeq platform. The authors' analysis ran thus. Synthetic template baselines were used to correct PCR bias computationally, reads within Hamming distance 2 were collapsed, and singletons that could not be merged were discarded. Reads were aligned to IMGT to assign V, D and J genes, CDR3 length, and insertions or deletions at six rearrangement sites. Within each subset, clonotype counts were normalized to the number of sorted cells before true diversity and Gini coefficients were calculated with the tcR R package. Repertoire sharing was quantified using the overlap coefficient calculated on TCRB nucleotide sequences. Out-of-frame TCRB sequences from naive cells were analyzed as a proxy for the pre-selection repertoire. This immuneACCESS table, as held by TCRdb, lists in-frame sequences with V and J called but not all clones. Of the missing ones, under half trace to an unresolved V gene in checked studies; the others have no known cause. That table furnishes V, J and clone size, whereas the DNA furnished D and trimming. The sample table contains roughly 370,000 clones; only one count was recorded for roughly 14% of them. Less than 0.04% of the sample is held by the ten biggest clonotypes.

This clone appeared a few times. Its antigen remains unidentified. Base qualities are missing; no much larger clone stands one base away. As encoded in the germline V gene (reference sequence), CDR1 is DFQATT while CDR2 is SNEGSKA. V drops 5 bases and J drops 5 bases, leaving 9 bases in between. The cysteine opens and the phenylalanine closes a CDR3 of 11 amino acids. The sequence is cut down to CDR3 DNA, 33 bases in frame from base 1. The receptor's source is a man in his thirties or forties in good health. The sequence joins TRBV20-1 to TRBJ1-1; the D gene is possibly TRBD1, with 6 bases matching. Specimen: naive CD4+ T cells from blood. Reading the label with the study, this specimen's cell subset or site is: true naive CD4+ T cells. The sequence in DNA is TGCAGTGCTCCCAGGGGTACTGAAGCTTTCTTT. Its protein is CSAPRGTEAFF.